These 11 T cell receptor beta chains originate from one sample sequenced in a study of regulatory T cells in long-lasting Graves disease. Noted time point: persistent/refractory GD, antithyroid drugs over 5 years with positive TRAb. Generation of the TCR library employed RNA extracted from PBMCs. Combining iRepertoire HTBI primers with Arm-PCR of CDR3 regions, the authors built TCR beta libraries. MiXCR, run by TCRdb on the multiplex PCR reads, gives a single entry per CDR3 protein. Of a few hundred thousand distinct CDR3 sequences in the sample, 20% to 25% are singletons; the top ten hold more than 13%. The source was peripheral blood mononuclear cells (PBMCs), collected when the disease was refractory, from a patient treated with antithyroid drugs. Receptors were obtained from a female donor with Graves disease.

The sample holds many counts of this clonotype. The gene calls are TRBV6-1 and TRBJ1-1; D is undetermined. The ends were cut back, 7 bases at V and 1 base at J, with 10 bases in the middle. Germline V CDR1 and CDR2: MNHNS, SASEGT. The CDR3 spans 13 residues. CDR3: CASTLERNTEAFF. The CDR3 DNA follows: TGTGCCAGCACCCTGGAGCGGAACACTGAAGCTTTCTTT.

This clonotype was seen only a few times. The gene calls are TRBV20-1 and TRBJ2-4, with D hard to call. Per germline, CDR1 DFQATT and CDR2 SNEGSKA (reference sequence). Trimming took off 5 bases at V and 0 bases at J, with 14 bases between the two ends. The CDR3 runs to 15 residues. CDR3: CSAGEQSLAKNIQYF. The CDR3, as DNA: TGCAGTGCTGGTGAACAGAGTTTAGCCAAAAACATTCAGTACTTC.

This clonotype was picked up many times. The rearrangement links TRBV10-3 to TRBJ1-4; D possibly corresponds to TRBD1 (5 bases). Germline assignment: CDR1 ENHRY and CDR2 SYGVKD. Trimming removed 0 bases from V and 0 bases from J, with 14 bases in between. The CDR3 loop spans 18 amino acids. The CDR3 reads CAISESRQGLATNEKLFF. The CDR3 bases are TGTGCCATCAGTGAGTCTCGGCAGGGCCTTGCAACTAATGAAAAACTGTTTTTT.

This clonotype was detected ten times or more. This chain joins TRBV2 and TRBJ1-4; TRBD1 agrees at 10 bases. This CDR3 is built from 15 residues. The germline V gene encodes CDR1 SNHLY and CDR2 FYNNEI. J was trimmed by 7 bases and V by 7 bases; bases with no gene match: 9. The CDR3 spells CASTNPGTGVEKLFF. The CDR3 coding sequence is TGTGCCAGCACCAACCCCGGGACAGGGGTTGAAAAACTGTTTTTT.

This clonotype was observed at least ten times. The J gene is TRBJ1-5, the V gene TRBV6-1, with D perhaps matching TRBD1 (5 bases). CDR3 length equals 15 residues. Germline lookup yields CDR1 MNHNS and CDR2 SASEGT. The V end lost 7 bases, the J end lost 7 bases, and 20 bases lay between the germline ends. This CDR3 reads CASKRDERLGQPQHF. The CDR3 nucleotides are TGTGCCAGCAAGCGGGACGAACGGTTAGGGCAGCCCCAGCATTTT.

The chain employs TRBV2 and TRBJ2-1; TRBD2 agrees at 14 bases. There are 15 residues in the CDR3. The trim removed 5 bases at V and 10 bases at J, leaving 7 bases unmatched. Germline V gene lookup returns CDR1 SNHLY and CDR2 FYNNEI. CDR3 sequence (DNA): TGTGCCAGCAGTTCTGGACTAGCGGGAGGAGGGGAGCAGTTCTTC. Residues: CASSSGLAGGGEQFF.

The chain is built from TRBV12-3 or TRBV12-4 and TRBJ2-1; 9 nucleotides match TRBD2. V lost 6 bases and J lost 4; bases outside the gene matches: 10. This CDR3 has 16 residues. CDR3 amino acids: CASRTGPAGGYNEQFF. Here the CDR3 DNA reads TGTGCCAGCAGAACGGGCCCAGCGGGGGGATACAATGAGCAGTTCTTC.

This clonotype was seen ten or more times. The rearrangement joins TRBV15 to TRBJ1-4; TRBD1 might be the D (5 bases). V lost 5 bases and J 7 bases, leaving 20 bases between the germline ends. Germline CDR1 and CDR2: LNHNV and YYDKDF (reference sequence). This CDR3 comprises 16 residues. The CDR3 DNA follows: TGTGCCACCAGCCTAGGATGGGGCAGCGTATTTGAAAAACTGTTTTTT. Protein: CATSLGWGSVFEKLFF.

This clonotype was seen many times. J is TRBJ2-7 and V is TRBV7-9; D gene uncertain. CDR1 and CDR2 (germline): SEHNR, FQNEAQ (reference sequence). Between the trimmed V and J ends, which lost 0 bases and 4 bases, there was a span of 10 bases. The CDR3 runs 14 residues. CDR3 coding DNA: TGTGCCAGCAGCTTAGCCCGCGTGGGATACGAGCAGTACTTC. Its protein product is CASSLARVGYEQYF.

This clonotype occurred many times. The chain employs TRBV2 and TRBJ2-7; TRBD2 agrees at 10 bases. J gave up 2 bases and V 0 bases, and 4 bases lay outside the gene matches. There are 16 residues in the CDR3. In germline, CDR1 is SNHLY, CDR2 FYNNEI. The CDR3 reads CASSEAGLAETYEQYF. CDR3 nucleotide sequence: TGTGCCAGCAGTGAAGCTGGACTAGCGGAAACCTACGAGCAGTACTTC.

This clonotype was detected only a few times. A junction end diverges from the germline sequence, so it may reflect a read error. This sequence joins TRBV7-9 and TRBJ2-5; 11 bases are shared with TRBD2. CDR1 and CDR2 from the germline V gene are SEHNR and FQNEAQ (reference sequence). This CDR3 has 15 residues. The CDR3, as DNA: TGTGCCAGCAGTTTAGCGGGAGGGTATACGGAGACCCAGTACTTC. Translating gives CASSLAGGYTETQYF.